This T cell receptor beta chain was captured in a study of cytomegalovirus exposure and HLA in healthy donors. Overall study results and limits: Data from an earlier analysis indicated that most TCR beta V segments were productive either about 87% or about 30% of the time. Across HLA loci, a later analysis found differing TCR association rates, with DRB1 most and HLA-C fewest. Presence/absence analyses took donor sequencing depth as roughly uniform. In vitro data verified a few CMV-associated chains as specific for CMV antigens.

The V gene's germline CDR1 is SGHNT and CDR2 YYREEE (reference sequence). The V segment lost 3 bases and the J segment 7 bases; nucleotides outside the gene matches: 3. The CDR3 is 13 amino acids. Regarding this clone: The antigen is undetermined.

60 Vbeta and 13 Jbeta primers were used in PCR. The table came from immunoSEQ multiplex PCR; TCRdb's copy has only in-frame clones and leaves some out. The sample holds over 250,000 clones, more than 55% seen once. The rearrangement joins TRBV5-4 to TRBJ2-2; 7 bases are shared with TRBD1. The receptor comes from a female donor in good health and CMV-seronegative. Input material: PBMCs. CDR3 sequence reads: CASSSRGRGELFF. The CDR3 DNA reads TGTGCCAGCAGCTCAAGGGGGCGCGGGGAGCTGTTTTTT.